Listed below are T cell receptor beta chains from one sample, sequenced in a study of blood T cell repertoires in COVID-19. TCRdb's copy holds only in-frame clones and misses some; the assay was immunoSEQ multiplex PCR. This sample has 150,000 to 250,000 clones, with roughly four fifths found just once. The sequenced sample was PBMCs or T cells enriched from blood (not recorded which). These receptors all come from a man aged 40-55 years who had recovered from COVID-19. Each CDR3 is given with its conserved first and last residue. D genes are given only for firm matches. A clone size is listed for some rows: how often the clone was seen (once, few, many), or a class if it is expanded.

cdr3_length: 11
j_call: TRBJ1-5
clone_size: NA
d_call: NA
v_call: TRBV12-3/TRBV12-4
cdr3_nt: TGTGCCAGCAGTTTACAACACGCACAGCATTTT
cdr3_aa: CASSLQHAQHF

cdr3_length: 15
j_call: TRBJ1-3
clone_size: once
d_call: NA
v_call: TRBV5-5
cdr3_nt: TGTGCCAGCAGCTGGGACTGGATCTCTGGAAACACCATATATTTT
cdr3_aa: CASSWDWISGNTIYF

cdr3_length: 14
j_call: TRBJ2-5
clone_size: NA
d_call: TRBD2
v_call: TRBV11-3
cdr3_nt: TGTGCCAGCAGCAGTAGCGGGAAGCAAGAGACCCAGTACTTC
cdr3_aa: CASSSSGKQETQYF

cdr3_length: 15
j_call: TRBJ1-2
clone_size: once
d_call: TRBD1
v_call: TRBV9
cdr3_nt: TGTGCCAGCAGCGCTGGGACAGGGGGCGACTATGGCTACACCTTC
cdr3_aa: CASSAGTGGDYGYTF

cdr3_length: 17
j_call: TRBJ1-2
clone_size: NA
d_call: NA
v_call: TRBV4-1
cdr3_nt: TGCGCCAGCAGCCAAGCAAGTTGGGCAGGGGCTGGCTATGGCTACACCTTC
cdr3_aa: CASSQASWAGAGYGYTF

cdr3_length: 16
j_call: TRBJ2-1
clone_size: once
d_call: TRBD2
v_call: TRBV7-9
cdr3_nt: TGTGCCAGCACCCCGCTGGGCGGGAGCTCCTACAATGAGCAGTTCTTC
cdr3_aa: CASTPLGGSSYNEQFF

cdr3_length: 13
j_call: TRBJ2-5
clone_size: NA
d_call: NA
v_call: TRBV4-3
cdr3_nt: TGCGCCAGCAGCCAAGATCTTCGGGAGACCCAGTACTTC
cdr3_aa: CASSQDLRETQYF

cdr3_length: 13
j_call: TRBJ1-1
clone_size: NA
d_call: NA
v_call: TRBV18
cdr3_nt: TGTGCCAGCTCAGATGCCAGGGACACTGAAGCTTTCTTT
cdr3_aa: CASSDARDTEAFF

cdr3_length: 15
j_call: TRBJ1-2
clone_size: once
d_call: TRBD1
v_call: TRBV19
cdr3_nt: TGTGCCAGCCAGAACCCCGGGACAGGGCGCTATGGCTACACCTTC
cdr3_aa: CASQNPGTGRYGYTF

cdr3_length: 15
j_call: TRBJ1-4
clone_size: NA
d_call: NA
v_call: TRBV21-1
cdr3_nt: TGTGCCAGCACCATCCCAAGGGGGGGAAATGAAAAACTGTTTTTT
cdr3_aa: CASTIPRGGNEKLFF

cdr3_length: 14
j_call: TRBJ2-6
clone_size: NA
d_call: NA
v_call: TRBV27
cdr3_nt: TGTGCCAGCAGTCCTTCCTCTGGGGCCAACGTCCTGACTTTC
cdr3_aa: CASSPSSGANVLTF

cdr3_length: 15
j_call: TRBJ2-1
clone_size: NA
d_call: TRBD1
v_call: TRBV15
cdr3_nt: TGTGCCACCAGCCCGGACAGGGGGCGATCGGGTGAGCAGTTCTTC
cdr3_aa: CATSPDRGRSGEQFF

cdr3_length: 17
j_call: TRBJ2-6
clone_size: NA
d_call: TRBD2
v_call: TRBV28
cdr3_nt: TGTGCCAGCAGCTTTAGCGGGAGCTTCTCTGGGGCCAACGTCCTGACTTTC
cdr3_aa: CASSFSGSFSGANVLTF

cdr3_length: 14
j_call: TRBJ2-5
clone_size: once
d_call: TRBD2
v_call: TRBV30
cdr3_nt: TGTGCCTGGACGACTAGCGGGAGTTGGGGGACCCAGTACTTC
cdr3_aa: CAWTTSGSWGTQYF

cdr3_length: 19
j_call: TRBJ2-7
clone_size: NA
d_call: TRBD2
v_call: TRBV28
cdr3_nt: TGTGCCAGCAGTCCCGGGACAGGGCGCTGGACTAGCGGGACATACGAGCAGTACTTC
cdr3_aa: CASSPGTGRWTSGTYEQYF

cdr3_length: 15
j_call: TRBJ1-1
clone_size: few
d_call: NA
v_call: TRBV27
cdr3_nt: TGTGCCAGCAGTTTCCGCAGGGGAGGGAGCACTGAAGCTTTCTTT
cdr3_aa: CASSFRRGGSTEAFF

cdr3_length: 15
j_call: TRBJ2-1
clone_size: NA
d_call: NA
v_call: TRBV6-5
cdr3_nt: TGTGCCAGCAGTTACCAACAGGGTACCTACAATGAGCAGTTCTTC
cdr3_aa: CASSYQQGTYNEQFF

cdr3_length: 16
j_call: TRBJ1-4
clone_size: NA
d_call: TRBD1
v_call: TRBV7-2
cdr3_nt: TGTGCCAGCAGCGTTGCAGGGGGCAGAACTAATGAAAAACTGTTTTTT
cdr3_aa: CASSVAGGRTNEKLFF

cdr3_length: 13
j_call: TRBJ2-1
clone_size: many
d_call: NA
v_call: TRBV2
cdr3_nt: TGTGCGATCGCGGGCGAATCCCACAATGAGCAGTTCTTC
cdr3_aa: CAIAGESHNEQFF

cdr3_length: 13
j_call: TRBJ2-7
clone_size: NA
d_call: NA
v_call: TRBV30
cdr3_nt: TGTGCCTGGGCATTGGGGGGAGCCTACGAGCAGTACTTC
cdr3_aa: CAWALGGAYEQYF

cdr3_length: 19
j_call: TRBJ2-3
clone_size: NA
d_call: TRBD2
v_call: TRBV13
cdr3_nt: TGTGCCAGCAGCTTCTCTCCGGGACTAGCGGGAGGTCGGGGAGATACGCAGTATTTT
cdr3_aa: CASSFSPGLAGGRGDTQYF

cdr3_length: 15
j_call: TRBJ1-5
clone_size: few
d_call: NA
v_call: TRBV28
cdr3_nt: TGTGCCAGCAGCCGCGGGGTTTTTGGCAATCAGCCCCAGCATTTT
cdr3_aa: CASSRGVFGNQPQHF

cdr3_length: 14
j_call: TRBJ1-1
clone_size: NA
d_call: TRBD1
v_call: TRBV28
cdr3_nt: TGTGCCAGCAGGACGGGACAGAGGAACACTGAAGCTTTCTTT
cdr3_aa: CASRTGQRNTEAFF

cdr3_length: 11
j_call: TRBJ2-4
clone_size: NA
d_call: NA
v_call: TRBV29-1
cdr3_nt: TGCAGCGTTGAACAGCGGGACATTCAGTACTTC
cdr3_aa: CSVEQRDIQYF

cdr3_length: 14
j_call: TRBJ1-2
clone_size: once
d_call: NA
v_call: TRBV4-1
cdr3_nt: TGCGCCAGCAGCCAAGATGGGCGGGTCTATGGCTACACCTTC
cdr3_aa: CASSQDGRVYGYTF

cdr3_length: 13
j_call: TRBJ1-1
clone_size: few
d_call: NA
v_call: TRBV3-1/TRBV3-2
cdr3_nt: TGTGCCAGCAGCCAACTGGCGGGCACTGAAGCTTTCTTT
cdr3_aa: CASSQLAGTEAFF

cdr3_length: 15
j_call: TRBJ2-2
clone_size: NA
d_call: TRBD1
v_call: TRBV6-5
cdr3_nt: TGTGCCAGCAGTTACAGGGGGCCGGGCACCGGGGAGCTGTTTTTT
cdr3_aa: CASSYRGPGTGELFF

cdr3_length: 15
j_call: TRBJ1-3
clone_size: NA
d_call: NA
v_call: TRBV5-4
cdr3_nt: TGTGCCAGCAGCTTGGCAGGTGCAGCTGGAAACACCATATATTTT
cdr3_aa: CASSLAGAAGNTIYF

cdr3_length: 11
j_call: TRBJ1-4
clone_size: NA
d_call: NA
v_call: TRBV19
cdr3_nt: TGTGCCAGTAGTATATCGGGAAAACTGTTTTTT
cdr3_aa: CASSISGKLFF

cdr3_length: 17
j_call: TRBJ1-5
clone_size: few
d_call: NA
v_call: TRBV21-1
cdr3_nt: TGTGCCAGCAGCAGGGGGACCGAGGTTAAGGGGGATCAGCCCCAGCATTTT
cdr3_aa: CASSRGTEVKGDQPQHF

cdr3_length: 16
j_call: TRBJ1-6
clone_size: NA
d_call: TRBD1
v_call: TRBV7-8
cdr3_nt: TGTGCCAGCAGCTTAGCGGGACAGGCGGTGGGTTCACCCCTCCACTTT
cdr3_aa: CASSLAGQAVGSPLHF

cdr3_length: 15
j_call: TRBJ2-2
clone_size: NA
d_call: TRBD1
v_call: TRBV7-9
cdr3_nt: TGTGCCAGCAGCATCAGGACAGGGGAAACCGGGGAGCTGTTTTTT
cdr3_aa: CASSIRTGETGELFF

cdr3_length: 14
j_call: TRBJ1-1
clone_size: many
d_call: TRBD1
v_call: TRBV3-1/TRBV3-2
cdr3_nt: TGTGCCAGCAGCGTGGGCGGGACAGGGGGTAAAGCTTTCTTT
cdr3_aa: CASSVGGTGGKAFF

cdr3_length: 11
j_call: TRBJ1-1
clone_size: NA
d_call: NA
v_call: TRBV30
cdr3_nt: TGTGCCTGGGGACAGAACACTGAAGCTTTCTTT
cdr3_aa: CAWGQNTEAFF

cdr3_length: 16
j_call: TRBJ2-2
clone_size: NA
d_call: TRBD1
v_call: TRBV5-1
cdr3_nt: TGCGCCAGCAGCTTCCGGGACAGGGCCAACACCGGGGAGCTGTTTTTT
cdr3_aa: CASSFRDRANTGELFF

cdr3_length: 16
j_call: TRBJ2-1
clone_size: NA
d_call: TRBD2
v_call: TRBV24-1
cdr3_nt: TGTGCCACCAGTGATAGGACTAGCGGGAGCCTGGATGAGCAGTTCTTC
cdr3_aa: CATSDRTSGSLDEQFF

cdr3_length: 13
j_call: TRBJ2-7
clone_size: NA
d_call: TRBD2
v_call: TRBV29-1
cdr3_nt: TGCAGCGTCACCGGGACTAGGCAGGCCGAGCAGTACTTC
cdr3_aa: CSVTGTRQAEQYF

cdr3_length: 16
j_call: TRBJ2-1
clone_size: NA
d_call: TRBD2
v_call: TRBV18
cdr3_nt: TGTGCCAGCTCACCTCTAGCGGGAGAACTGGGCAATGAGCAGTTCTTC
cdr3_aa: CASSPLAGELGNEQFF

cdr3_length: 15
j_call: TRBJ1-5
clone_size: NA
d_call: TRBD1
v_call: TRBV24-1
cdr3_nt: TGTGCCACCAGTGATCCGGGACAGGGCAATCAGCCCCAGCATTTT
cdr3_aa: CATSDPGQGNQPQHF

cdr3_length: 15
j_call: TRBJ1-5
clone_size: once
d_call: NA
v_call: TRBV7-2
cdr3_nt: TGTGCCAGCAGCCTCCAAGGCGGGGGGGGACGGCCCCAGCATTTT
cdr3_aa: CASSLQGGGGRPQHF

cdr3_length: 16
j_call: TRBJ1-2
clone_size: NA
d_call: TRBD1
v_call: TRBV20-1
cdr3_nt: TGCAGTGCTAGTGAAGGGACAGGGGGCCTTAACTATGGCTACACCTTC
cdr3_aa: CSASEGTGGLNYGYTF

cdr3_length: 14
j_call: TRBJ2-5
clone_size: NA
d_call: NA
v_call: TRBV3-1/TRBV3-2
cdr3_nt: TGTGCCAGCAGCCTTCAGCTAGCCCAAGAGACCCAGTACTTC
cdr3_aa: CASSLQLAQETQYF

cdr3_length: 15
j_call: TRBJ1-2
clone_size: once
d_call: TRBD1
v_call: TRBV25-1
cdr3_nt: TGTGCCAGCAGTGATGCCGGGACAGTTTTCCAAGGCTACACCTTC
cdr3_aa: CASSDAGTVFQGYTF

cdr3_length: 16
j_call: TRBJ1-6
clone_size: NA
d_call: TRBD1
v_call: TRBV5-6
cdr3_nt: TGTGCCAGCAGCCAGGACAGGGGGCCCTATAATTCACCCCTCCACTTT
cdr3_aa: CASSQDRGPYNSPLHF

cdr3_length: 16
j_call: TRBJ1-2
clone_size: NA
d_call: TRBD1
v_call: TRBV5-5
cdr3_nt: TGTGCCAGCAGCTTGGTATCGGACAGGGTGTTGTATGGCTACACCTTC
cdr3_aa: CASSLVSDRVLYGYTF

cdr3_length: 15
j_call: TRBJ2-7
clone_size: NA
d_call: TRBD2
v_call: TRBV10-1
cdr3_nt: TGCGCCAGCAGTCCGGGACTAGCGGGAGTGGGCGAGCAGTACTTC
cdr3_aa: CASSPGLAGVGEQYF

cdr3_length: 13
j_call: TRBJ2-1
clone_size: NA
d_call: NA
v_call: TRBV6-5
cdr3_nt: TGTGCCAGCAGTTTGATCCACAGTGGTGAGCAGTTCTTC
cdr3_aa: CASSLIHSGEQFF

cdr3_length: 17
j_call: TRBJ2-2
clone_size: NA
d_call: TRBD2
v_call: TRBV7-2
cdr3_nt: TGTGCCAGCAGCCCTGTAGCGGGAGTGGGAAACACCGGGGAGCTGTTTTTT
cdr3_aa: CASSPVAGVGNTGELFF

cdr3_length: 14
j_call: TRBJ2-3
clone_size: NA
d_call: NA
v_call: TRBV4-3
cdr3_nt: TGCGCCAGCAGCCAAGTGCGCGGTTTGGATACGCAGTATTTT
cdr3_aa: CASSQVRGLDTQYF

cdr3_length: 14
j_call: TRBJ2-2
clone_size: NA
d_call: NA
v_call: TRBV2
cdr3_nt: TGTGCCAGCAGGGAGAGCAGAAGCACCGGGGAGCTGTTTTTT
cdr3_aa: CASRESRSTGELFF